One sample yielded the 21 T cell receptor beta chains listed below, sequenced in a study of blood T cells in healthy people across ages. A second PCR of 7 to 11 cycles used a sample-barcoded 5' primer and a J-beta primer mix. TCRdb recomputed calls from the 5' RACE reads with MiXCR, one row per CDR3 protein. This sample has 1.5 million to 2 million distinct CDR3 sequences; about 50% occur once, and the top ten carry about 2.1%. Sequenced sample: blood. The receptors originated from a middle-aged woman in good health.

V gene TRBV4-3 combines with J gene TRBJ1-2, with D possibly TRBD1 on 5 matching bases. From germline, CDR1 is LGHNA and CDR2 YSLEER. This CDR3 comprises 17 residues. Trimming shortened V by 5 bases and J by 8 bases, and 27 bases separated the two germline ends. The CDR3 nucleotides read TGCGCCAGCAGCTTCGGGATAGGGACTGTAGGAGATCAAGGCTACACCTTC. As protein: CASSFGIGTVGDQGYTF.

The rearrangement uses TRBV9 and TRBJ2-3; either TRBD1 or TRBD2 may fit D (5 bases each). The CDR3 spans 15 residues. Trimming pared 0 bases from V and 1 base from J, leaving 9 bases between. Germline V gene lookup returns CDR1 SGDLS and CDR2 YYNGEE. DNA for the CDR3: TGTGCCAGCAGCGTAGCGGGGCTGCGCACAGATACGCAGTATTTT. Translating it yields CASSVAGLRTDTQYF.

The gene calls are TRBV6-5 and TRBJ2-6; D gene ambiguous. With 2 bases removed from V and 2 bases from J, the gap between germline ends came to 7 bases. The CDR3 totals 15 residues. Germline CDR1 MNHEY, CDR2 SVGAGI. CDR3 DNA: TGTGCCAGCAGTTACGGAGAACCTGGGGCCAACGTCCTGACTTTC. Translation: CASSYGEPGANVLTF.

The J gene is TRBJ2-1, the V gene TRBV20-1; 10 bases are a match to TRBD2. TRBJ2-7 matches the DNA end more closely, so the J call is doubtful. CDR1 is DFQATT and CDR2 is SNEGSKA in the germline V gene (reference sequence). The CDR3 length is 13 residues. The DNA for the CDR3 is TGCAGTGATGGTAGCGGGGGGTACAATGAGCAGTACTTC. Amino acids: CSDGSGGYNEQYF.

The chain recombines TRBV2 with TRBJ2-1; TRBD1 matches 9 bases. V was pared by 4 bases and J by 6 bases, with 7 bases of the junction left unmatched. Germline CDR1 is SNHLY and CDR2 is FYNNEI. The CDR3 covers 15 residues. CDR3 nucleotide sequence: TGTGCCAGCAGTGCGGACAGGGGTTTTACCAATGAGCAGTTCTTC. This gives the protein CASSADRGFTNEQFF.

This clonotype occurred once. The chain employs TRBV10-3 and TRBJ1-1; no clear D. V lost 1 base and J lost 6, with 12 bases in between. Germline V gene data show CDR1 as ENHRY and CDR2 as SYGVKD. The CDR3 has 14 amino acids. CDR3 sequence: CAISELEGAPEAFF. The CDR3 bases are TGTGCCATCAGTGAGTTGGAGGGAGCGCCTGAAGCTTTCTTT.

J is TRBJ2-5 and V is TRBV20-1; D possibly uses TRBD1 or TRBD2 (5 bases each). This CDR3 comprises 13 residues. Germline V gene data show CDR1 as DFQATT and CDR2 as SNEGSKA (reference sequence). The CDR3 DNA reads TGCAGCTACTATGGGGACGCAGAAGAGACCCAGTACTTC. It encodes CSYYGDAEETQYF.

The rearrangement uses TRBV20-1 and TRBJ1-5; D possibly corresponds to TRBD1 (5 bases). The germline V gene has CDR1 DFQATT and CDR2 SNEGSKA (reference sequence). The CDR3 contains 12 residues. Trimming stripped 5 bases from V and 6 bases from J, with 11 bases between. The CDR3 is CSAWTRAQPQHF. CDR3 DNA sequence: TGCAGTGCTTGGACAAGAGCTCAGCCCCAGCATTTT.

The chain employs TRBV12-3 or TRBV12-4 and TRBJ1-2; a possible D gene is TRBD1 (5 bases). CDR3 length: 14 amino acids. V shed 5 bases and J shed 7 bases, with 17 bases lying between them. CDR3 residues: CASSVRVAESGYTF. The CDR3 DNA reads as TGTGCCAGCAGTGTCAGGGTTGCGGAGTCTGGCTACACCTTC.

This clonotype was detected a few times. The chain uses TRBV4-1 and TRBJ2-5; TRBD1 agrees at 9 bases. Trimming removed 1 base from V and 5 bases from J; junction bases left unmatched: 5. CDR3 length equals 15 residues. Germline-derived CDR1 and CDR2 are MGHRA and YSYEKL. Here the CDR3 reads CASSQGDRASETQYF. CDR3 in DNA: TGCGCCAGCAGCCAAGGGGACAGGGCGTCGGAGACCCAGTACTTC.

V and J are TRBV19 and TRBJ1-6, with 8 bases aligning to TRBD1. The CDR3 consists of 15 residues. V shed 4 bases and J 7 bases; nucleotides not matched to a gene: 6. The germline V gene encodes CDR1 LNHDA and CDR2 SQIVND (reference sequence). Here the CDR3 reads CASSTGGMRNSPLHF. The CDR3 bases are TGTGCCAGTAGTACAGGGGGCATGAGAAATTCACCCCTCCACTTT.

The V call is TRBV28, the J call TRBJ2-1; 11 bases line up with TRBD2. Looked up from germline, CDR1 is MDHEN and CDR2 is SYDVKM. The CDR3 is 17 residues long. The trim removed 3 bases at V and 5 bases at J, leaving 9 bases unmatched. This chain's CDR3 is CASSLLGLAENNNEQFF. The CDR3 nucleotides read TGTGCCAGCAGTTTGCTGGGACTAGCGGAAAACAACAATGAGCAGTTCTTC.

CDR3 residues: CASSVDPGDGYTF. The DNA for the CDR3 is TGTGCCAGCAGCGTAGACCCGGGGGATGGCTACACCTTC. The chain recombines TRBV9 with TRBJ1-2, with a weak D call TRBD1 (5 bases). CDR1 is SGDLS and CDR2 is YYNGEE in the germline V gene. This CDR3 comprises 13 residues. Trimming removed 0 bases from V and 6 bases from J, with 9 bases in between.

The CDR3 is CASTLSTGPMNTEAFF. The CDR3 DNA reads TGTGCCAGCACCCTCTCGACAGGGCCTATGAACACTGAAGCTTTCTTT. This chain links TRBV12-3 or TRBV12-4 with TRBJ1-1; 7 bases agree with TRBD1. This CDR3 comprises 16 residues. V shed 7 bases, J shed 0 bases, and the junction held 11 bases outside the gene matches.

A few counts support this clonotype. V gene TRBV27 combines with J gene TRBJ2-7, with 9 nucleotides matching TRBD1. Germline V gene sequence: CDR1 MNHEY, CDR2 SMNVEV (reference sequence). The CDR3 is made up of 16 amino acids. The J segment lost 5 bases and the V segment lost 6 bases, leaving 14 bases of the junction unmatched. Written as DNA, the CDR3 is TGTGCCAGCAGGGCATTACAGGGGGCTCCCGTGGACGAGCAGTACTTC. This sequence encodes CASRALQGAPVDEQYF.

V and J are TRBV20-1 and TRBJ2-1; D is possibly TRBD1 or TRBD2 (7 bases each). Gene TRBJ2-7 matches the end of the DNA better, so the J call may be wrong. From germline, CDR1 is DFQATT and CDR2 SNEGSKA (reference sequence). The CDR3 loop spans 14 amino acids. The CDR3 loop is CSAIQGGGYNEQYF. CDR3 bases: TGCAGTGCTATTCAGGGGGGGGGGTACAATGAGCAGTACTTC.

The rearrangement links TRBV5-6 to TRBJ2-5; D possibly corresponds to TRBD2 (5 bases). The V end lost 4 bases, the J end lost 5 bases, and 15 bases lay between the germline ends. This CDR3 has 14 amino acids. Germline assignment: CDR1 SGHDT and CDR2 YYEEEE. The CDR3 DNA sequence: TGTGCCAGCAGCGCGCGCACTAGGACTGAGACCCAGTACTTC. Encoded protein: CASSARTRTETQYF.

The rearrangement links TRBV11-3 to TRBJ2-1, with D uncertain. The V end lost 4 bases, the J end lost 5 bases, and 15 bases lay between the germline ends. The CDR3 totals 15 residues. Germline loops: CDR1 SGHNT, CDR2 YENEEA. CDR3 in DNA: TGTGCCAGCAGCTACAGACCCACGCCAGACAATGAGCAGTTCTTC. Translating gives CASSYRPTPDNEQFF.

This chain connects TRBV20-1 to TRBJ2-4, with a weak D call TRBD2 (7 bases). V shed 6 bases and J shed 3 bases, with 30 bases lying between them. This CDR3 region has 19 residues. Germline loops: CDR1 DFQATT, CDR2 SNEGSKA (reference sequence). DNA for the CDR3: TGCAGTGCGTCCCTATCGGGGGGCCTTTCGGCGATGGGCAAAAACATTCAGTACTTC. Protein sequence: CSASLSGGLSAMGKNIQYF.

This sequence joins TRBV10-3 and TRBJ1-2; a possible D gene is TRBD1 (5 bases). The CDR3 length is 14 residues. CDR1 ENHRY and CDR2 SYGVKD come from the germline V gene. V was shortened by 1 base and J by 4 bases, with 10 bases between the two germline ends. CDR3 in DNA: TGTGCCATCAGTGAGTGGGACCGGCCCTATGGCTACACCTTC. Its protein is CAISEWDRPYGYTF.

This clonotype has only a few counts. The gene calls are TRBV29-1 and TRBJ2-1; D is undetermined. Per germline, CDR1 SQVTM and CDR2 ANQGSEA. V was cut by 6 bases and J by 7 bases, with 10 bases left in between. This CDR3 spans 11 amino acids. The CDR3 is CSVTSSNEQFF. CDR3 in DNA: TGCAGCGTGACCTCTAGTAATGAGCAGTTCTTC.